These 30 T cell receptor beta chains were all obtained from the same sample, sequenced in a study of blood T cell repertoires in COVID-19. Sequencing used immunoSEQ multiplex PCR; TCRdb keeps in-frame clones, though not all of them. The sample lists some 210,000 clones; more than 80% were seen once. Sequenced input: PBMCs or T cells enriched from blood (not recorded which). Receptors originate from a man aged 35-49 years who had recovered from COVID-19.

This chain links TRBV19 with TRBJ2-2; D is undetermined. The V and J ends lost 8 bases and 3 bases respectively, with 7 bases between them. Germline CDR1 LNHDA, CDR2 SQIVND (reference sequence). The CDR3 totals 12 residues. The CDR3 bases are TGTGCCAGTCTCCCCGACACCGGGGAGCTGTTTTTT. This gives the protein CASLPDTGELFF.

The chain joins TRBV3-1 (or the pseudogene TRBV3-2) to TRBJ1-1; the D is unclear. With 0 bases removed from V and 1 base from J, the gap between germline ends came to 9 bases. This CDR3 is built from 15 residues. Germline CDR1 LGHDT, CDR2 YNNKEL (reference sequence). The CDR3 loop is CASSQDWGGNTEAFF. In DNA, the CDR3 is TGTGCCAGCAGCCAAGATTGGGGAGGGAACACTGAAGCTTTCTTT.

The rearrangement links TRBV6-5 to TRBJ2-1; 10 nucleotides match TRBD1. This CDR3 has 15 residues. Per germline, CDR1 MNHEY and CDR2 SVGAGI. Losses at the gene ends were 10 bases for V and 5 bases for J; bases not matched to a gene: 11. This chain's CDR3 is CAIAIDRGQNNEQFF. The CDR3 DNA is TGTGCCATCGCAATTGACAGGGGGCAAAACAATGAGCAGTTCTTC.

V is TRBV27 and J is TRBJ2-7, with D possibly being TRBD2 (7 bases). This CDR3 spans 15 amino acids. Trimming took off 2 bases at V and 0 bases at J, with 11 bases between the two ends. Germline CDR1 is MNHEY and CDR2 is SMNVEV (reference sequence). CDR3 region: CASSLRGGSSYEQYF. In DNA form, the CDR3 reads TGTGCCAGCAGTTTAAGGGGGGGAAGCTCCTACGAGCAGTACTTC.

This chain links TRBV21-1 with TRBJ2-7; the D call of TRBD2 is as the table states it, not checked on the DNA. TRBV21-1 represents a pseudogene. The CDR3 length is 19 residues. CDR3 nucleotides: TGTGCCAGCATCCCCGGGGGGGGAATGACAGGGCCTCGCTCCTACGAGCAGTACTTC. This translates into CASIPGGGMTGPRSYEQYF.

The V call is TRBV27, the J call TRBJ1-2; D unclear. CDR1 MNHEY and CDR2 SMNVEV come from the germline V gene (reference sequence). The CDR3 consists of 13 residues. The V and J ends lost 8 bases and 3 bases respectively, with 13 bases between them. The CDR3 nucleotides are TGTGCCAGCTCATATCGGGGAGACTATGGCTACACCTTC. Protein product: CASSYRGDYGYTF.

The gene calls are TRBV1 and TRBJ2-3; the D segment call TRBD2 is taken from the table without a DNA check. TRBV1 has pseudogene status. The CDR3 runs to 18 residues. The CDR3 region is CTSGRPEAWNPSTDTQYF. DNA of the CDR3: TGCACCAGCGGTCGGCCTGAGGCTTGGAACCCTAGCACAGATACGCAGTATTTT.

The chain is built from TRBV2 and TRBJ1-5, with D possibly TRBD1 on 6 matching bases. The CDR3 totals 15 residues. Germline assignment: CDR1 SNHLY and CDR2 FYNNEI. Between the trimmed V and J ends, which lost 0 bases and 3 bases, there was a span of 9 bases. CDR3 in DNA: TGTGCCAGCAGTGAAGCGCGGGGGCCCAATCAGCCCCAGCATTTT. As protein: CASSEARGPNQPQHF.

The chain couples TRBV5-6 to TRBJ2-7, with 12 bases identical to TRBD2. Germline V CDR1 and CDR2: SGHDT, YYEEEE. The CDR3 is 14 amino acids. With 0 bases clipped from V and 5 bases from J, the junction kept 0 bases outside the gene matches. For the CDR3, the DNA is TGTGCCAGCAGCTTGGGACTAGCGGGGGACGAGCAGTACTTC. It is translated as CASSLGLAGDEQYF.

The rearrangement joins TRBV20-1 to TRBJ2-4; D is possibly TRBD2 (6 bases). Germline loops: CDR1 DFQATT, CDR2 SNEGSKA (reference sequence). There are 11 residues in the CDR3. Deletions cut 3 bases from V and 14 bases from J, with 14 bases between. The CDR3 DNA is TGCAGTGCTAGCCACCGGGACTCAGAGTACTTC. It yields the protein CSASHRDSEYF.

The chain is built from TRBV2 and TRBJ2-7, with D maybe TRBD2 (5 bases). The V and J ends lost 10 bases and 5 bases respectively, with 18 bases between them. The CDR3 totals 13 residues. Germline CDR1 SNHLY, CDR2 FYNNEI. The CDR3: CAIPRAGLDEQYF. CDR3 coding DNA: TGTGCCATCCCGAGGGCAGGTCTCGACGAGCAGTACTTC.

Written as DNA, the CDR3 is TGTGCCAGCAGCTGGACCGGCTGGGGAGCCCGGTCGGATTCACCCCTCCACTTT. This codes for CASSWTGWGARSDSPLHF. The chain uses TRBV7-9 and TRBJ1-6, with D hard to call. Trimming stripped 4 bases from V and 8 bases from J, with 24 bases between. The germline gives CDR1 SEHNR, CDR2 FQNEAQ (reference sequence). The CDR3 consists of 18 residues.

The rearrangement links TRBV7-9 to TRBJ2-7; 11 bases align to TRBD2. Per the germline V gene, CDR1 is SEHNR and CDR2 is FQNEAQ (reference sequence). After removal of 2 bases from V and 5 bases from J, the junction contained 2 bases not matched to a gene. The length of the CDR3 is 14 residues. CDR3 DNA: TGTGCCAGCAGCTTAACTAGCGGGAGTGACGAGCAGTACTTC. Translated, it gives CASSLTSGSDEQYF.

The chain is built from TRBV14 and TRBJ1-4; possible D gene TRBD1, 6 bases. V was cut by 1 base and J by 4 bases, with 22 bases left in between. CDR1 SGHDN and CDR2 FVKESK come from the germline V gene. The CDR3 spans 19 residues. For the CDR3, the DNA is TGTGCCAGCAGCCAAGCCCTAAGTTCGACGGACAGTCATAATGAAAAACTGTTTTTT. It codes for CASSQALSSTDSHNEKLFF.

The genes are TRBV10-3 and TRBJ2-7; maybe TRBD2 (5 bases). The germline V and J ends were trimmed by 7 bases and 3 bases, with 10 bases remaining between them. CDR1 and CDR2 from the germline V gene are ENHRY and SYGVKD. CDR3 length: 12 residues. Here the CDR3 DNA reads TGTGCCATCAAACCGGGATACTACGAGCAGTACTTC. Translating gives CAIKPGYYEQYF.

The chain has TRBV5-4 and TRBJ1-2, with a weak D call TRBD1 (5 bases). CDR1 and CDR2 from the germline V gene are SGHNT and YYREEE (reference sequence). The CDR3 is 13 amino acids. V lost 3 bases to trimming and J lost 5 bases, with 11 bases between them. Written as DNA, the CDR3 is TGTGCCAGCAGCTGGGACGGGGGATATGGCTACACCTTC. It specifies CASSWDGGYGYTF.

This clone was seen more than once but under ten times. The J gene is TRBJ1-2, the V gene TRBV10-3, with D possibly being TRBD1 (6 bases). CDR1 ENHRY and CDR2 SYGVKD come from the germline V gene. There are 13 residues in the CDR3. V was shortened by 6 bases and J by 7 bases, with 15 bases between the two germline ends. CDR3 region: CAISPTGMGGYTF. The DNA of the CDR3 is TGTGCCATCAGCCCCACAGGGATGGGTGGCTACACCTTC.

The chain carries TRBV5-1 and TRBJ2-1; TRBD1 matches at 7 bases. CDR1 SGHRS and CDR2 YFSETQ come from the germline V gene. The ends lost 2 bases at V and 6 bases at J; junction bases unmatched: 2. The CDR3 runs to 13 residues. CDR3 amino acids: CASSFYRGNEQFF. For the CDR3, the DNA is TGCGCCAGCAGCTTTTACAGGGGCAATGAGCAGTTCTTC.

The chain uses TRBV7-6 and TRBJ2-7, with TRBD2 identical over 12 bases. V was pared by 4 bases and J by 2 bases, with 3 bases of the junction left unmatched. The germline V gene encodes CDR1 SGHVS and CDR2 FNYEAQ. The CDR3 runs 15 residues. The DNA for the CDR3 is TGTGCCAGCAGCTCGACTAGCGGGAGAACCTACGAGCAGTACTTC. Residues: CASSSTSGRTYEQYF.

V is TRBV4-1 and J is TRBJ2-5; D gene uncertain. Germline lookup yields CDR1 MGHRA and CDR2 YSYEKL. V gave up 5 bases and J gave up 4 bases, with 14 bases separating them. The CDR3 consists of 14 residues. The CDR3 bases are TGCGCCAGCAGCTATCACGACATTACAGAGACCCAGTACTTC. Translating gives CASSYHDITETQYF.

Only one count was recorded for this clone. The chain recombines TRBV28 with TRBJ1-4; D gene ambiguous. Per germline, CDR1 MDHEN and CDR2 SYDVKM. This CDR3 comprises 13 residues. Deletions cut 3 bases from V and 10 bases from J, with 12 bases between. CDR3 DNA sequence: TGTGCCAGCAGTTTTAATCATGCAGGAAAACTGTTTTTT. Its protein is CASSFNHAGKLFF.

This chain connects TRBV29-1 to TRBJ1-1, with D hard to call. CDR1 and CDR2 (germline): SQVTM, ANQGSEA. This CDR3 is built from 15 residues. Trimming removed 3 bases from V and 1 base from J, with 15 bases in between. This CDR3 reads CSVDLGLRGNTEAFF. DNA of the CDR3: TGCAGCGTTGATTTAGGATTACGGGGGAACACTGAAGCTTTCTTT.

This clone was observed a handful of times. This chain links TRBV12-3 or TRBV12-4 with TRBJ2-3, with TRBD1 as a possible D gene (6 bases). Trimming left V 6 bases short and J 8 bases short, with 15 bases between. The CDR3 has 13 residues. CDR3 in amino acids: CASRERIGGTQYF. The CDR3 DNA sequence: TGTGCCAGCAGGGAGAGGATAGGGGGTACGCAGTATTTT.

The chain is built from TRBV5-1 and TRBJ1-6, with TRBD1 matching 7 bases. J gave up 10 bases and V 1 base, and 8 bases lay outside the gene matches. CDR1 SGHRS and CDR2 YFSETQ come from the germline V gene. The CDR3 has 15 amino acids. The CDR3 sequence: CASSLRQGQGSPLHF. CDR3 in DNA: TGCGCCAGCAGCTTGAGACAGGGCCAAGGGTCACCCCTCCACTTT.

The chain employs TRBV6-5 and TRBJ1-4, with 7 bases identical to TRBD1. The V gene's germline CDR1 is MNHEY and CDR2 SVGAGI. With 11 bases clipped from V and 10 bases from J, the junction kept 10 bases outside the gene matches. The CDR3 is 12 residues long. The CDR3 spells CAVNRGTGKLFF. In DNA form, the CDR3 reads TGTGCCGTCAACAGGGGCACAGGAAAACTGTTTTTT.

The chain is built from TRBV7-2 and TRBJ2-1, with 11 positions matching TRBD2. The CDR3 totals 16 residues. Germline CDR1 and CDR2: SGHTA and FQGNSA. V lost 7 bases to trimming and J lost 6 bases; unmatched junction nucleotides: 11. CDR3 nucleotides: TGTGCCAGCACCTCCGGTAGCGGGGGGGCCCGCAATGAGCAGTTCTTC. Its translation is CASTSGSGGARNEQFF. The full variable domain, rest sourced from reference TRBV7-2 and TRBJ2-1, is GAGVSQSPSNKVTEKGKDVELRCDPISGHTALYWYRQSLGQGLEFLIYFQGNSAPDKSGLPSDRFSAERTGGSVSTLTIQRTQQEDSAVYLCASTSGSGGARNEQFFGPGTRLTVL.

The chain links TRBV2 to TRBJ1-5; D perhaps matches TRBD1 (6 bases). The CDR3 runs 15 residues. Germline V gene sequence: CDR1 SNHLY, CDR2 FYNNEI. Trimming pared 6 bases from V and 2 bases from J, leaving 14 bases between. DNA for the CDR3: TGTGCCAGCAGCGCCCAGGGGTTAGGCAATCAGCCCCAGCATTTT. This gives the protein CASSAQGLGNQPQHF.

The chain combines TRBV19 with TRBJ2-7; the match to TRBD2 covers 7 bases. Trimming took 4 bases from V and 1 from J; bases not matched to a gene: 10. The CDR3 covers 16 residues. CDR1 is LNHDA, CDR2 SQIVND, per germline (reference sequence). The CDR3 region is CASSRGSWGGSYEQYF. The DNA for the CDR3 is TGTGCCAGTAGTAGGGGCTCCTGGGGGGGGTCCTACGAGCAGTACTTC.

DNA for the CDR3: TGTGCCAGCAGCCTTTCTAGGGGTGGCTACACCTTC. Translation gives CASSLSRGGYTF. The chain recombines TRBV3-1 (or the pseudogene TRBV3-2) with TRBJ1-2; the D gene is possibly TRBD1 (5 bases). The CDR3 extends over 12 amino acids. Germline CDR1 and CDR2: LGHDT and YNNKEL (reference sequence). V shed 4 bases and J shed 7 bases, with 10 bases lying between them.

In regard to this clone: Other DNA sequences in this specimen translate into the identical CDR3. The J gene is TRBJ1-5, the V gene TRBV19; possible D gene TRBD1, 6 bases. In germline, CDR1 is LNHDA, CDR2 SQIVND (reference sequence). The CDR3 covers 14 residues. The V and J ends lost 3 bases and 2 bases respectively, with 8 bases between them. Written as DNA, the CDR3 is TGTGCCAGTAGTATTGCAGGGGGCAATCAGCCCCAGCATTTT. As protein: CASSIAGGNQPQHF.